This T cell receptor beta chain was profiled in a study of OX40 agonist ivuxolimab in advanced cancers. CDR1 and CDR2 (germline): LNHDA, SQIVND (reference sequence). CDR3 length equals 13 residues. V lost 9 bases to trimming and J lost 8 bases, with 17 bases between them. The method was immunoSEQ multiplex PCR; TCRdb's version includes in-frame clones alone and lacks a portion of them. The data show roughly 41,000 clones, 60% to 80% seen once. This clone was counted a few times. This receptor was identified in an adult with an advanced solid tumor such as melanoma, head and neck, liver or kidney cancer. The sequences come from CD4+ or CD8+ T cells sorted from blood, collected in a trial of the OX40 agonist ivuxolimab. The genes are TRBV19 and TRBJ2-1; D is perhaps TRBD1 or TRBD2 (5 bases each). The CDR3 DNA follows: TGTGCCAGCCTCCCGGGACCCCACGATGAGCAGTTCTTC. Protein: CASLPGPHDEQFF.